Presented here are 23 T cell receptor beta chains from one specimen sequenced in a study of vaccination effects on CD4 cells after COVID-19. Method: immunoSEQ multiplex PCR; TCRdb's copy keeps in-frame clones and lacks some. This sample carries about 50,000 clones, roughly 80% of them seen once, and the ten largest clones take approximately 2.8%. Subsequent to a culture period of about ten days, CD4+ T cells were isolated. Which antigens these TCRs recognize remains unknown. This specimen consisted of CD4+ T cells from PBMCs cultured without peptide, obtained before COVID-19 vaccination. Source of these receptors: a human donor who received a COVID-19 vaccine.

The rearrangement uses TRBV18 and TRBJ1-2; D is possibly TRBD1 (5 bases). V was pared by 0 bases and J by 2 bases, with 7 bases between. The CDR3 length is 14 residues. Per germline, CDR1 KGHSH and CDR2 LQKENI. This CDR3 is CASSPPGGNYGYTF. The CDR3 DNA reads as TGTGCCAGCTCACCACCGGGGGGAAACTATGGCTACACCTTC.

V usage is TRBV2 and J usage is TRBJ1-6, with D possibly matching TRBD1 (6 bases). CDR1 and CDR2 (germline): SNHLY, FYNNEI. Trimming stripped 6 bases from V and 0 bases from J, with 12 bases between. CDR3 length: 16 residues. The CDR3 loop is CASRDSLSSYNSPLHF. The CDR3 DNA is TGTGCCAGCAGGGACAGTTTGAGCTCCTATAATTCACCCCTCCACTTT.

The chain uses TRBV18 and TRBJ2-1; D is unresolved. The V end was cut by 2 bases, the J end by 10 bases, with 12 bases between. CDR1 is KGHSH, CDR2 LQKENI, per germline. This CDR3 spans 13 amino acids. The CDR3 bases are TGTGCCAGCTCACCATCGGTCGCCGGCGAGCAGTTCTTC. This gives the protein CASSPSVAGEQFF.

The chain joins TRBV6-2 or TRBV6-3 to TRBJ2-5, with D possibly matching TRBD2 (6 bases). Germline V gene lookup returns CDR1 MNHEY and CDR2 SVGEGT. The CDR3 sequence is 15 residues long. Trimming took 3 bases from V and 2 from J, leaving 13 bases between them. CDR3: CASSYSGTEQETQYF. CDR3 DNA sequence: TGTGCCAGCAGTTATTCCGGGACTGAGCAAGAGACCCAGTACTTC.

The chain links TRBV25-1 to TRBJ1-4; TRBD1 might be the D (5 bases). V was shortened by 3 bases and J by 10 bases, with 15 bases between the two germline ends. The CDR3 is 14 residues long. CDR1 and CDR2 from the germline V gene are MGHDK and SYGVNS. DNA for the CDR3: TGTGCCAGCAGTGACCCTGGACCGGGGGTAAAACTGTTTTTT. Its translation is CASSDPGPGVKLFF. Complete variable domain (other parts from reference TRBV25-1 and TRBJ1-4): EADIYQTPRYLVIGTGKKITLECSQTMGHDKMYWYQQDPGMELHLIHYSYGVNSTEKGDLSSESTVSRIRTEHFPLTLESARPSHTSQYLCASSDPGPGVKLFFGSGTQLSVL.

This clone was observed once. J is TRBJ1-1 and V is TRBV21-1. TRBV21-1 is termed a pseudogene. The CDR3 runs 11 residues. This CDR3 is CASSDRDGAPW. The CDR3 DNA reads TGTGCCAGCAGCGACCGGGACGGTGCACCTTGG.

V gene TRBV11-2 combines with J gene TRBJ1-6; possible D gene TRBD1, 5 bases. Germline-derived CDR1 and CDR2 are SGHAT and FQNNGV. With 2 bases removed from V and 4 bases from J, the gap between germline ends came to 9 bases. CDR3 length equals 15 residues. The CDR3 is CASSLTGLYNSPLHF. The CDR3 nucleotides read TGTGCCAGCAGCTTAACAGGCTTATATAATTCACCCCTCCACTTT. The whole variable domain, remainder taken from reference TRBV11-2 and TRBJ1-6, is EAGVAQSPRYKIIEKRQSVAFWCNPISGHATLYWYQQILGQGPKLLIQFQNNGVVDDSQLPKDRFSAERLKGVDSTLKIQPAKLEDSAVYLCASSLTGLYNSPLHFGNGTRLTVT.

This clone has just one count. The rearrangement links TRBV9 to TRBJ1-6, with 8 bases that match TRBD1. V was clipped by 3 bases and J by 10 bases; unmatched bases: 12. Germline assignment: CDR1 SGDLS and CDR2 YYNGEE. This CDR3 contains 16 residues. The CDR3 is CASSETQTGVGSPLHF. The CDR3 DNA reads as TGTGCCAGCAGCGAGACCCAGACAGGGGTGGGGTCACCCCTCCACTTT. Full variable domain (rest looked up from reference TRBV9 and TRBJ1-6): DSGVTQTPKHLITATGQRVTLRCSPRSGDLSVYWYQQSLDQGLQFLIQYYNGEERAKGNILERFSAQQFPDLHSELNLSSLELGDSALYFCASSETQTGVGSPLHFGNGTRLTVT.

In this sample, this clone turned up once. CDR3 sequence: CASSVAGGYEQYV. In nucleotides, the CDR3 is TGTGCCAGCAGTGTAGCGGGGGGGTACGAGCAGTACGTC. This sequence joins TRBV2 and TRBJ2-7; TRBD2 aligns across 11 bases. The V gene's germline CDR1 is SNHLY and CDR2 FYNNEI. Unmatched junction bases numbered 0, after V lost 4 bases and J lost 4 bases. The CDR3 is made up of 13 amino acids.

The chain carries TRBV5-5 and TRBJ1-2; D remains ambiguous. V lost 0 bases and J lost 5, with 14 bases in between. The CDR3 extends over 15 amino acids. The germline CDR1 and CDR2 sequences are SGHKS and YYEKEE (reference sequence). Here the CDR3 DNA reads TGTGCCAGCAGCTTGGTCCCCAAGATTATTTATGGCTACACCTTC. Its translation: CASSLVPKIIYGYTF.

The chain employs TRBV30 and TRBJ2-1, with 11 positions matching TRBD2. The CDR3 has 16 amino acids. Germline CDR1 GTSNPN, CDR2 SVGIG (reference sequence). V trimming: 1 base; J trimming: 7 bases; junction bases outside the gene matches: 9. CDR3 DNA: TGTGCCTGGAGTGGGGTAGCGGGGGGGCCTTTTAATGAGCAGTTCTTC. Residues: CAWSGVAGGPFNEQFF.

The chain has TRBV27 and TRBJ1-3; no definite D call. The CDR3 has 16 amino acids. CDR1 and CDR2 from the germline V gene are MNHEY and SMNVEV (reference sequence). Trimming stripped 2 bases from V and 1 base from J, with 12 bases between. The CDR3 sequence: CASSLEGRRSGNTIYF. As DNA, the CDR3 is TGTGCCAGCAGTTTAGAAGGACGGAGATCTGGAAACACCATATATTTT.

V is TRBV24-1 and J is TRBJ2-3; 10 positions agree with TRBD2. V was clipped by 3 bases and J by 2 bases; unmatched bases: 4. This CDR3 has 16 residues. The germline gives CDR1 KGHDR, CDR2 SFDVKD. The CDR3 loop is CATSDPGLAVTDTQYF. DNA for the CDR3: TGTGCCACCAGTGATCCCGGACTAGCGGTCACAGATACGCAGTATTTT.

The V call is TRBV7-9, the J call TRBJ2-1, with TRBD2 identical over 9 bases. Germline values: CDR1 SEHNR, CDR2 FQNEAQ (reference sequence). The V segment lost 2 bases and the J segment 3 bases; nucleotides outside the gene matches: 14. This CDR3 comprises 19 residues. The CDR3 is CASSLNFPLRGGFYNEQFF. CDR3 nucleotide sequence: TGTGCCAGCAGCTTAAATTTCCCCTTGCGGGGGGGTTTCTACAATGAGCAGTTCTTC.

This chain connects TRBV5-6 to TRBJ2-7; D is unresolved. The germline gives CDR1 SGHDT, CDR2 YYEEEE. The CDR3 sequence is 13 residues long. V was shortened by 3 bases and J by 1 base, with 8 bases between the two germline ends. CDR3 sequence: CASSSTGSYEQYV. As DNA, the CDR3 is TGTGCCAGCAGCTCAACCGGGTCCTACGAGCAGTACGTC.

This chain connects TRBV7-8 to TRBJ2-5; 9 nucleotides align to TRBD2. In germline, CDR1 is SGHVS, CDR2 FQNEAQ. Losses at the gene ends were 3 bases for V and 5 bases for J; bases not matched to a gene: 7. The CDR3 consists of 15 residues. The CDR3 is CASSFSGGGGETQYF. In DNA form, the CDR3 reads TGTGCCAGCAGCTTTAGCGGGGGTGGAGGGGAGACCCAGTACTTC.

The genes are TRBV24-1 and TRBJ1-5; possible D gene TRBD1, 6 bases. The CDR3 contains 15 residues. V lost 4 bases and J lost 4, with 13 bases in between. In germline, CDR1 is KGHDR, CDR2 SFDVKD. The CDR3 spells CATSETGTGNQPQHF. The CDR3 DNA reads as TGTGCCACCAGTGAAACAGGGACGGGGAATCAGCCCCAGCATTTT.

The chain has TRBV7-9 and TRBJ2-3; no definite D call. In germline, CDR1 is SEHNR, CDR2 FQNEAQ (reference sequence). This CDR3 contains 12 residues. The V gene lost 5 bases and the J gene lost 0 bases, with 3 bases spanning the gap. The CDR3: CASSQSTDTQYF. In DNA form, the CDR3 reads TGTGCCAGCAGCCAGAGCACAGATACGCAGTATTTT.

CDR3 DNA sequence: TGTGCCACCAGCCCCAGCGGGGATACGCAGTATTTT. Its translation: CATSPSGDTQYF. The chain recombines TRBV15 with TRBJ2-3, with D perhaps TRBD2 (6 bases). Germline assignment: CDR1 LNHNV and CDR2 YYDKDF (reference sequence). CDR3 size: 12 residues. The V and J ends lost 5 bases and 6 bases respectively, with 9 bases between them.

This chain connects TRBV11-1 to TRBJ2-3, with a tentative D call TRBD1 (5 bases). Between the trimmed V and J ends, which lost 4 bases and 0 bases, there was a span of 11 bases. The CDR3 is 15 amino acids. From germline, CDR1 is SGHAT and CDR2 FQDESV (reference sequence). CDR3 protein: CASSSQAGSTDTQYF. The DNA for the CDR3 is TGTGCCAGCAGCTCCCAGGCAGGGAGCACAGATACGCAGTATTTT.

The chain links TRBV27 to TRBJ1-1; the match to TRBD1 covers 7 bases. In germline, CDR1 is MNHEY, CDR2 SMNVEV (reference sequence). The CDR3 extends over 14 amino acids. The trim removed 5 bases at V and 0 bases at J, leaving 3 bases unmatched. CDR3 protein: CASSTDRVNTEAFF. CDR3 DNA sequence: TGTGCCAGCAGTACAGACAGGGTGAACACTGAAGCTTTCTTT.

This chain uses TRBV15 with TRBJ2-2, with 7 bases fitting TRBD2. CDR3 length: 14 amino acids. Germline lookup yields CDR1 LNHNV and CDR2 YYDKDF (reference sequence). The junction had 0 bases not matched to a gene; V was cut back by 1 base and J by 4 bases. The CDR3 sequence: CATSRAGGTGELFF. The CDR3 DNA reads as TGTGCCACCAGCAGAGCGGGGGGCACCGGGGAGCTGTTTTTT. Filled out from reference TRBV15 and TRBJ2-2, the complete variable domain reads DAMVIQNPRYQVTQFGKPVTLSCSQTLNHNVMYWYQQKSSQAPKLLFHYYDKDFNNEADTPDNFQSRRPNTSFCFLDIRSPGLGDTAMYLCATSRAGGTGELFFGEGSRLTVL.

The V gene is TRBV6-2 or TRBV6-3, the J gene TRBJ1-2; D may be TRBD1 (5 bases). V shed 6 bases and J shed 2 bases, with 19 bases lying between them. CDR3 length: 16 amino acids. Germline CDR1 is MNHEY and CDR2 is SVGEGT. The CDR3 protein is CASRPTGGLLNYGYTF. The CDR3 bases are TGTGCCAGCAGGCCTACAGGCGGATTATTAAACTATGGCTACACCTTC.